Each of the 19 T cell receptor beta chains below was sequenced from the same sample in a study of blood T cell repertoires in COVID-19. The protocol was immunoSEQ multiplex PCR, while the TCRdb copy is restricted to in-frame clones and leaves out a portion. Among under 200,000 clones, roughly 90% were seen once, and the ten largest hold approximately 0.5%. Material: peripheral blood. The source of these receptors is a man between 50 and 59 years old with acute or convalescent COVID-19.

This clone has a handful of counts. The V gene is TRBV28, the J gene TRBJ1-5, with a weak D call TRBD1 (6 bases). Germline V lookup: CDR1 MDHEN, CDR2 SYDVKM. Between the trimmed V and J ends, which lost 3 bases and 5 bases, there was a span of 11 bases. The CDR3 is 14 amino acids. The CDR3 coding sequence is TGTGCCAGCAGTTTCCCCAGGGGAGATCAGCCCCAGCATTTT. Translating it yields CASSFPRGDQPQHF.

The chain has TRBV9 and TRBJ1-1; no firm D call. Trimming shortened V by 3 bases and J by 0 bases, and 12 bases separated the two germline ends. In germline, CDR1 is SGDLS, CDR2 YYNGEE. This CDR3 is built from 15 residues. As DNA, the CDR3 is TGTGCCAGCAGCGGAGGCGGGAATATGAACACTGAAGCTTTCTTT. Translated, it gives CASSGGGNMNTEAFF.

This chain connects TRBV7-9 to TRBJ1-6; D not certain. The CDR3 consists of 15 residues. Trimming removed 1 base at V and 10 bases at J, with 14 bases between. Germline CDR1 SEHNR, CDR2 FQNEAQ (reference sequence). The CDR3 nucleotides read TGTGCCAGCAGCTTAGGTTCGGGTAGTGGCTCACCCCTCCACTTT. Protein sequence: CASSLGSGSGSPLHF.

The V call is TRBV10-3, the J call TRBJ2-1, with 10 bases that match TRBD2. CDR1 is ENHRY, CDR2 SYGVKD, per germline. Trimming cost V 4 bases and J 4 bases; bases outside gene matches: 7. This CDR3 comprises 16 residues. This CDR3 is CAISGIAGGSYNEQFF. The CDR3 coding sequence is TGTGCCATCAGTGGGATAGCGGGGGGTAGTTACAATGAGCAGTTCTTC.

V usage is TRBV3-1 (or the pseudogene TRBV3-2) and J usage is TRBJ2-7; no clear D. This CDR3 has 14 residues. Trimming took 7 bases from V and 0 from J, leaving 13 bases between them. Germline V CDR1 and CDR2: LGHDT, YNNKEL (reference sequence). Here the CDR3 reads CASKDRDNSYEQYF. For the CDR3, the DNA is TGTGCCAGCAAGGATCGAGACAACTCCTACGAGCAGTACTTC.

CDR3 bases: TGTGCCAGCAGCGCCGCCCTGGACAGGGTGTCAGATACGCAGTATTTT. Translation: CASSAALDRVSDTQYF. This sequence joins TRBV9 and TRBJ2-3; 8 nucleotides match TRBD1. The V gene's germline CDR1 is SGDLS and CDR2 YYNGEE. The trim removed 3 bases at V and 4 bases at J, leaving 10 bases unmatched. There are 16 residues in the CDR3.

This chain connects TRBV7-9 to TRBJ1-6; 7 bases fit TRBD1. This CDR3 comprises 14 residues. Germline trimming cut 5 bases from V and 6 bases from J; bases unmatched to any gene: 4. Germline CDR1 SEHNR, CDR2 FQNEAQ (reference sequence). This CDR3 reads CASSKQGFNSPLHF. As DNA, the CDR3 is TGTGCCAGCAGCAAACAGGGGTTTAATTCACCCCTCCACTTT. The full variable domain, its missing parts supplied by reference TRBV7-9 and TRBJ1-6, is DTGVSQNPRHKITKRGQNVTFRCDPISEHNRLYWYRQTLGQGPEFLTYFQNEAQLEKSRLLSDRFSAERPKGSFSTLEIQRTEQGDSAMYLCASSKQGFNSPLHFGNGTRLTVT.

The CDR3 coding sequence is TGTGCCAGCAGCGTAGAAGGAACAGGGGGAAATGAAAAACTGTTTTTT. Its protein product is CASSVEGTGGNEKLFF. The rearrangement joins TRBV9 to TRBJ1-4; 8 bases are shared with TRBD1. V lost 0 bases to trimming and J lost 5 bases; unmatched junction nucleotides: 6. This CDR3 spans 16 amino acids. Germline V lookup: CDR1 SGDLS, CDR2 YYNGEE. Full variable domain (outside the CDR3, taken from reference TRBV9 and TRBJ1-4): DSGVTQTPKHLITATGQRVTLRCSPRSGDLSVYWYQQSLDQGLQFLIQYYNGEERAKGNILERFSAQQFPDLHSELNLSSLELGDSALYFCASSVEGTGGNEKLFFGSGTQLSVL.

This clone was detected a few times. This chain joins TRBV25-1 and TRBJ1-2; D is possibly TRBD1 (5 bases). V was trimmed by 6 bases and J by 8 bases, leaving 13 bases between them. CDR3 size: 12 residues. CDR1 and CDR2 from the germline V gene are MGHDK and SYGVNS. CDR3 protein: CASSPVGGGYTF. DNA for the CDR3: TGTGCCAGCAGCCCCGTTGGGGGGGGCTACACCTTC.

The chain uses TRBV5-4 and TRBJ2-2, with D possibly being TRBD2 (6 bases). From germline, CDR1 is SGHNT and CDR2 YYREEE (reference sequence). V gave up 4 bases and J gave up 5 bases, with 12 bases separating them. The CDR3 extends over 14 amino acids. The CDR3 loop is CASSPRGATGELFF. DNA for the CDR3: TGTGCCAGCAGCCCACGCGGGGCGACCGGGGAGCTGTTTTTT.

The chain joins TRBV19 to TRBJ1-5; D unresolved. Deletions cut 10 bases from V and 7 bases from J, with 17 bases between. The germline CDR1 and CDR2 sequences are LNHDA and SQIVND (reference sequence). The CDR3 has 13 residues. The CDR3 bases are TGTGCCACTAAATACGGGGTAGGGCAGCCCCAGCATTTT. Protein product: CATKYGVGQPQHF.

This chain joins TRBV15 and TRBJ1-4; 7 nucleotides match TRBD1. The length of the CDR3 is 17 residues. V shed 0 bases, J shed 2 bases, and the junction held 6 bases outside the gene matches. Looked up from germline, CDR1 is LNHNV and CDR2 is YYDKDF (reference sequence). CDR3 region: CATSRDSQGVTNEKLFF. The CDR3 DNA reads TGTGCCACCAGCAGAGATTCCCAGGGGGTCACTAATGAAAAACTGTTTTTT. Full variable domain (remainder filled in from reference TRBV15 and TRBJ1-4): DAMVIQNPRYQVTQFGKPVTLSCSQTLNHNVMYWYQQKSSQAPKLLFHYYDKDFNNEADTPDNFQSRRPNTSFCFLDIRSPGLGDTAMYLCATSRDSQGVTNEKLFFGSGTQLSVL.

The rearrangement links TRBV18 to TRBJ1-2, with TRBD1 identical over 7 bases. Germline CDR1 KGHSH, CDR2 LQKENI. The length of the CDR3 is 15 residues. V was pared by 2 bases and J by 2 bases, with 5 bases of the junction left unmatched. CDR3 sequence: CASSPTGQQNYGYTF. The DNA for the CDR3 is TGTGCCAGCTCACCAACGGGACAGCAAAACTATGGCTACACCTTC.

The chain is built from TRBV28 and TRBJ1-1; D possibly corresponds to TRBD1 (5 bases). CDR1 MDHEN and CDR2 SYDVKM come from the germline V gene. The V and J ends lost 2 bases and 11 bases respectively, with 12 bases between them. The CDR3 spans 12 residues. The CDR3 sequence: CASSLRGVDAFF. CDR3 sequence (DNA): TGTGCCAGCAGTTTAAGGGGTGTGGACGCTTTCTTT.

The chain uses TRBV4-1 and TRBJ1-5; 10 bases agree with TRBD1. The ends lost 1 base at V and 6 bases at J; junction bases unmatched: 3. Germline-derived CDR1 and CDR2 are MGHRA and YSYEKL. The CDR3 runs to 15 residues. CDR3 DNA sequence: TGCGCCAGCAGCCAAGGGACAGGGGGATTTCAGCCCCAGCATTTT. This encodes CASSQGTGGFQPQHF.

The chain employs TRBV13 and TRBJ2-1; 9 nucleotides line up with TRBD2. CDR1 is PRHDT and CDR2 is FYEKMQ in the germline V gene (reference sequence). The junction had 3 bases not matched to a gene; V was cut back by 2 bases and J by 7 bases. The CDR3 length is 14 residues. CDR3 nucleotides: TGTGCCAGCAGCTTAAGGACTAGCGTTAATGAGCAGTTCTTC. Its protein product is CASSLRTSVNEQFF.

The genes are TRBV2 and TRBJ1-5; 7 positions agree with TRBD1. J was trimmed by 2 bases and V by 5 bases; bases with no gene match: 6. Germline CDR1 is SNHLY and CDR2 is FYNNEI. There are 15 residues in the CDR3. Written as DNA, the CDR3 is TGTGCCAGCAGTTCGACAGGGTTGGGCAATCAGCCCCAGCATTTT. Its protein product is CASSSTGLGNQPQHF.

The gene calls are TRBV7-9 and TRBJ2-7, with 9 bases matching TRBD2. From germline, CDR1 is SEHNR and CDR2 FQNEAQ (reference sequence). The CDR3 loop spans 13 amino acids. After removal of 5 bases from V and 5 bases from J, the junction contained 4 bases not matched to a gene. CDR3 DNA: TGTGCCAGCAGCCCGCGGGGGGGAGACGAGCAGTACTTC. Residues: CASSPRGGDEQYF.

The chain couples TRBV29-1 to TRBJ2-1; D is unclear. CDR3 length: 14 amino acids. The V gene's germline CDR1 is SQVTM and CDR2 ANQGSEA. The V gene lost 2 bases and the J gene lost 0 bases, with 8 bases spanning the gap. The CDR3 protein is CSVEYHSSYNEQFF. The CDR3 nucleotides are TGCAGCGTTGAATATCATAGCTCCTACAATGAGCAGTTCTTC.